The present TCR beta chain was sequenced within a study of beta chain features in type 1 diabetes. Looking at the study overall: Examination of sorted cells across all samples involved around 110 million cells. Study-wide results and limits: Among patients, naive, central memory and Treg TCRB repertoires appeared more similar than among healthy donors.

Reverse transcription of all isolated RNA meant that expressed TCRB transcripts were sequenced. Naive, central memory and regulatory T cell samples averaged approximately 3.8 million reads. The data were produced by immunoSEQ multiplex PCR, yet TCRdb's version contains in-frame clones alone and is incomplete. The table shows 900,000 or so clones, with about a sixth occurring only once. In its sample, this clone was seen a few times. Its target is not known. The CDR3 is 13 amino acids. CDR1 is SGHRS, CDR2 YFSETQ, per germline. Trimming took 4 bases from V and 8 from J, leaving 14 bases between them. The chain links TRBV5-1 to TRBJ2-3; D is perhaps TRBD1 (8 bases). The sequencing sample was made of naive CD4+ T cells from blood. The source of this sequence is a woman aged 18-35 years in good health. The CDR3 DNA is TGCGCCAGCAGCATCAACAGGGGGGGTACGCAGTATTTT. Encoded protein: CASSINRGGTQYF.